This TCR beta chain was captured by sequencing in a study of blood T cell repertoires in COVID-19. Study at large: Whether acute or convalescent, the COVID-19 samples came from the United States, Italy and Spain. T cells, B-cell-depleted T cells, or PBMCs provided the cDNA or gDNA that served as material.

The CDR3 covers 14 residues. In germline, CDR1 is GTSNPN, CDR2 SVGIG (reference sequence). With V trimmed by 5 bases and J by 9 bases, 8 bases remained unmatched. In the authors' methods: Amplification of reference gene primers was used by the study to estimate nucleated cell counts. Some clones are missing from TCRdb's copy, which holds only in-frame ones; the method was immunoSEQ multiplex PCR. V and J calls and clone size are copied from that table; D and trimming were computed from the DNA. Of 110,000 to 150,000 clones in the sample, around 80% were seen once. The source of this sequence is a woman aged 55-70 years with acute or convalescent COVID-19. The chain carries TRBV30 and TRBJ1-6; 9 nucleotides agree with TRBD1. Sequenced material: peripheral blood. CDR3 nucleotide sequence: TGTGCCTGGGGTCCGGGACAGGGCCTTTCACCCCTCCACTTT. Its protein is CAWGPGQGLSPLHF.